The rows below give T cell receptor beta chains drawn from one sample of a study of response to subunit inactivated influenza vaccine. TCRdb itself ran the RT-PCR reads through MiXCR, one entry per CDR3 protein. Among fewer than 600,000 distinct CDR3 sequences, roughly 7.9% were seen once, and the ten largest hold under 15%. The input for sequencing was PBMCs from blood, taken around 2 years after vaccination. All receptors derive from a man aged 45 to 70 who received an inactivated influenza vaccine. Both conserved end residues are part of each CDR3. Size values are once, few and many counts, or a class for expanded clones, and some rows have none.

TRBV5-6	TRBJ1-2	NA	CASSPRTGNYGYTF
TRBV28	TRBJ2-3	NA	CASSLVTGGTDTQYF
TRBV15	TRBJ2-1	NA	CATRGQITPRDNEQFF
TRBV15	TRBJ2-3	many	CATSRDLLAGADYSSTDTQYF
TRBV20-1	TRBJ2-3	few	CSVNLFRGSGDTQYF
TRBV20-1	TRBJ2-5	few	CSALRAETSGGQETQYF
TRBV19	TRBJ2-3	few	CASKQLAGGYGYTDTQYF
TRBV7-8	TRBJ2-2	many	CASSARGSGELFF
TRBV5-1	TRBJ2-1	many	CASSYPGLQVQFF
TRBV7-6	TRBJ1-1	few	CASSSDQNTEAFF
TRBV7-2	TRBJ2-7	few	CASSLVGLGNYEQYF
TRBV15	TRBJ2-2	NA	CATSRVLENTGELFF
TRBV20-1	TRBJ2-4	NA	CSARGLGGNIQYF
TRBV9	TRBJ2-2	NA	CASSVSGSSPGELFF
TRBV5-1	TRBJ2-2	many	CASSIILAGSTGELFF
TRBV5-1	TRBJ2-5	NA	CASSLGLAGFQETQYF
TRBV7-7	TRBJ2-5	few	CASSNGMENEETQYF
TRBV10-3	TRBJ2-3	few	CAIKQTSGGNTQYF
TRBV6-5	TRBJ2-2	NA	CASSYAGSRTGELFF
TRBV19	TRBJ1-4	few	CASSYRRRPNEKLFF
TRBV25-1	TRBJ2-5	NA	CASSEGRVLQETQYF
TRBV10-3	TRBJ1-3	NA	CAISDNFSGNTIYF
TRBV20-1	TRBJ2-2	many	CSARGDTNTGELFF
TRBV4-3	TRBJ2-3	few	CASSQDSGAFDTQYF
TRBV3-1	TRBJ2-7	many	CASSRDWGASGGYEQYF
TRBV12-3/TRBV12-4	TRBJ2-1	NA	CASSFLAFGGNEQFF
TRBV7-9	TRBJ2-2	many	CASSFFGEFHTGELFF
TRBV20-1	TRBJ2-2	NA	CSARDPYTSGGNTGELFF
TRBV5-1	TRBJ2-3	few	CASSPGQGNTDTQYF
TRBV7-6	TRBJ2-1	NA	CASSPRTSGGTTYNEQFF
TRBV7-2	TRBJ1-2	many	CASSLATRGTSNYGYTF
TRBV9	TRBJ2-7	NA	CASSVSGSFSYEQYF
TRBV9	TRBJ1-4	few	CASSVGAGGRGEKLFF
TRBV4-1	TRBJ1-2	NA	CASRPTGGASYGYTF
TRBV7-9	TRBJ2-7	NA	CASSYRQGRLYF
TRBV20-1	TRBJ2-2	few	CSASSYGGELFF
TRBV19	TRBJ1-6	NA	CASSIIGQRPNSPLHF
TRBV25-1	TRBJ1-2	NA	CASSTGTGMGGYTF
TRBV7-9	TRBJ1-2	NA	CASSPGPGQKYGYTF
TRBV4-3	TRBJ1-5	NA	CASSQVWGRNQPQHF
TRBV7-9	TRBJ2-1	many	CASSLAFSGTDYNEQFF
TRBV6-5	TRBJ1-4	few	CASSYSFGVNEKLFF
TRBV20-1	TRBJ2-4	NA	CSARGPPGGKNIQYF
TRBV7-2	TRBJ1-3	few	CASSPIGRNTIYF
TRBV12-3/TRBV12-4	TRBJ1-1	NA	CASRPQGENTEAFF
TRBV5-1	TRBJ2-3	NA	CASSSDGGSLLDTQYF
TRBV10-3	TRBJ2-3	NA	CAIRDAGAGDTQYF